These 19 T cell receptor beta chains came from one sample sequenced in a study of T cell repertoires in cytomegalovirus infection. TCRdb passed the reads through MiXCR, listing each CDR3 protein once. The sample has more than 650,000 distinct CDR3 sequences; less than 40% are singletons. The source material was PBMCs. The receptors here all came from a human donor in good health (CMV status not recorded). Some clones in this sample may be carry-over from other donors' samples.

This clonotype showed up just once. The V gene is TRBV7-6, the J gene TRBJ2-7; weak D call: TRBD2 (5 bases). V lost 2 bases, J lost 5 bases, and 13 bases lay in between. The V gene's germline CDR1 is SGHVS and CDR2 FNYEAQ. This CDR3 has 14 amino acids. CDR3 in amino acids: CASSLNTFGDEQYF. The CDR3 nucleotides are TGTGCCAGCAGCTTAAATACGTTCGGGGACGAGCAGTACTTC.

In its sample, this clonotype was seen a few times. The gene calls are TRBV2 and TRBJ1-1, with no clear D. V lost 3 bases, J lost 0 bases, and 5 bases lay in between. The germline gives CDR1 SNHLY, CDR2 FYNNEI. The CDR3 runs to 13 residues. The CDR3 sequence: CASSERMNTEAFF. For the CDR3, the DNA is TGTGCCAGCAGTGAGCGGATGAACACTGAAGCTTTCTTT.

A note on this clonotype: A read error may account for a junction end that differs from germline. The chain has TRBV4-1 and TRBJ1-2; TRBD1 might be the D (5 bases). The CDR3 runs to 12 residues. Germline V lookup: CDR1 MGHRA, CDR2 YSYEKL. The CDR3: CASSQDGGGYTF. In DNA form, the CDR3 reads TGTGCCAGCAGCCAAGACGGGGGTGGCTACACCTTC.

This clonotype was observed once. The chain employs TRBV5-6 and TRBJ2-1, with 7 positions matching TRBD1. Looked up from germline, CDR1 is SGHDT and CDR2 is YYEEEE. This CDR3 contains 14 residues. The V gene end was trimmed by 4 bases and the J gene end by 5 bases; junction bases not matched to a gene: 6. The DNA for the CDR3 is TGTGCCAGCAGCCCGGACAGGCGAAACAATGAGCAGTTCTTC. Translated, it gives CASSPDRRNNEQFF.

This clonotype came up a few times. The chain uses TRBV7-2 and TRBJ1-2, with D perhaps matching TRBD1 (5 bases). The V end lost 5 bases, the J end lost 8 bases, and 18 bases lay between the germline ends. Looked up from germline, CDR1 is SGHTA and CDR2 is FQGNSA. CDR3 size: 14 residues. The CDR3 here is CASSPSRDFRGYTF. The DNA for the CDR3 is TGTGCCAGCAGCCCGTCAAGGGACTTCAGAGGCTACACCTTC.

A few counts support this clonotype. The rearrangement joins TRBV28 to TRBJ2-7, with 7 bases lining up with TRBD1. After removal of 3 bases from V and 2 bases from J, the junction contained 13 bases not matched to a gene. The CDR3 has 17 amino acids. Germline CDR1 and CDR2: MDHEN and SYDVKM. CDR3 DNA sequence: TGTGCCAGCAGTTTCCGGGACAGCTTCCCTATACCCTACGAGCAGTACTTC. It encodes CASSFRDSFPIPYEQYF.

As for this clonotype: A much larger clone differs from this one at a single base, so this may be a read error. No conserved phenylalanine or tryptophan ends this CDR3, so it is likely a read error. The V and J genes are TRBV7-6 and TRBJ2-4, with a weak D call TRBD1 (6 bases). This CDR3 has 15 amino acids. Germline values: CDR1 SGHVS, CDR2 FNYEAQ. V was cut by 5 bases and J by 2 bases, with 13 bases left in between. Here the CDR3 reads CASSLETGPKNIQYL. The DNA for the CDR3 is TGTGCCAGCAGCCTCGAAACAGGGCCCAAAAACATTCAGTACTTA.

The chain has TRBV6-2 or TRBV6-3 and TRBJ1-6; 7 bases are a match to TRBD1. CDR1 is MNHEY, CDR2 SVGEGT, per germline. The CDR3 loop spans 15 amino acids. The J segment lost 7 bases and the V segment lost 5 bases, leaving 8 bases of the junction unmatched. The chain's CDR3 is CASSQAQGTNSPLHF. CDR3 DNA: TGTGCCAGCAGTCAAGCACAGGGGACAAATTCACCCCTCCACTTT.

This clonotype has only a few counts. The chain recombines TRBV25-1 with TRBJ1-6, with a weak D call TRBD1 (5 bases). From germline, CDR1 is MGHDK and CDR2 SYGVNS. This CDR3 comprises 17 residues. With 2 bases removed from V and 4 bases from J, the gap between germline ends came to 15 bases. CDR3 sequence: CASSEDPGGNYNSPLHF. The CDR3 DNA is TGTGCCAGCAGTGAAGACCCGGGGGGGAATTATAATTCACCCCTCCACTTT.

This clonotype has just a few counts. This chain joins TRBV27 and TRBJ2-5, with D possibly being TRBD2 (6 bases). V dropped 4 bases and J dropped 5 bases, with 14 bases sitting between them. The CDR3 covers 14 residues. Germline CDR1 is MNHEY and CDR2 is SMNVEV (reference sequence). CDR3 sequence reads: CASSSGDHPETQYF. The CDR3 DNA reads TGTGCCAGCAGTTCGGGGGACCACCCGGAGACCCAGTACTTC.

About this clonotype: A read error may be the cause here, since a much bigger clone is one base away. No conserved phenylalanine or tryptophan ends this CDR3, so it is likely a read error. This sequence joins TRBV4-1 and TRBJ2-7; D might be TRBD1 or TRBD2, each matching 5 bases. The CDR3 is 15 residues long. The germline CDR1 and CDR2 sequences are MGHRA and YSYEKL. The V end was cut by 1 base, the J end by 2 bases, with 12 bases between. DNA of the CDR3: TGCGCCAGCAGCCAAGTAGGGACGGAGGCCTACGAGCAGTACTTA. Encoded protein: CASSQVGTEAYEQYL.

The chain employs TRBV7-9 and TRBJ1-6; 7 nucleotides align to TRBD1. The CDR3 has 15 amino acids. Germline values: CDR1 SEHNR, CDR2 FQNEAQ (reference sequence). The junction had 8 bases not matched to a gene; V was cut back by 5 bases and J by 7 bases. CDR3 sequence reads: CASSPRQGRNSPLHF. As DNA, the CDR3 is TGTGCCAGCAGCCCCCGACAGGGTAGAAATTCACCCCTCCACTTT.

The V call is TRBV28, the J call TRBJ2-7, with TRBD2 as a possible D gene (5 bases). This CDR3 spans 16 amino acids. CDR1 and CDR2 from the germline V gene are MDHEN and SYDVKM. Trimming left V 4 bases short and J 3 bases short, with 19 bases between. CDR3 residues: CASSSPPRGLNYEQYF. The DNA of the CDR3 is TGTGCCAGCAGTTCGCCACCAAGAGGGCTCAACTACGAGCAGTACTTC.

This chain connects TRBV6-5 to TRBJ1-2; maybe TRBD1 (5 bases). Germline lookup yields CDR1 MNHEY and CDR2 SVGAGI. The CDR3 spans 16 residues. The ends were cut back, 5 bases at V and 0 bases at J, with 16 bases in the middle. The CDR3 DNA follows: TGTGCCAGCAGTCCGGCTGGGGGGAACGCTAACTATGGCTACACCTTC. Translation gives CASSPAGGNANYGYTF.

V is TRBV4-2 and J is TRBJ2-7; D is unclear. Trimming cost V 8 bases and J 5 bases, with 19 bases left between them. The V gene's germline CDR1 is LGHNA and CDR2 YNFKEQ. This CDR3 is built from 14 residues. CDR3 loop: CASPRLVNRDEQYF. For the CDR3, the DNA is TGTGCCAGCCCTCGTCTGGTAAATCGGGACGAGCAGTACTTC.

The gene calls are TRBV5-4 and TRBJ1-6; 9 positions match TRBD1. The CDR3 loop spans 15 amino acids. Germline V lookup: CDR1 SGHNT, CDR2 YYREEE (reference sequence). After removal of 6 bases from V and 7 bases from J, the junction contained 8 bases not matched to a gene. The CDR3: CASNRGDRANSPLHF. CDR3 coding DNA: TGTGCCAGCAATAGAGGGGACAGGGCAAATTCACCCCTCCACTTT.

This clonotype was seen more than once but under ten times. This chain joins TRBV11-2 and TRBJ1-3; D is ambiguous. The V and J ends lost 6 bases and 0 bases respectively, with 12 bases between them. This CDR3 is built from 15 residues. Germline V gene data show CDR1 as SGHAT and CDR2 as FQNNGV. CDR3 sequence: CASSLQTNSGNTIYF. The CDR3 DNA reads as TGTGCCAGCAGTTTACAGACAAACTCTGGAAACACCATATATTTT.

This clonotype was recorded a few times. The chain couples TRBV5-1 to TRBJ2-1; no definite D call. The V end lost 5 bases, the J end lost 0 bases, and 9 bases lay between the germline ends. CDR1 is SGHRS and CDR2 is YFSETQ in the germline V gene. The length of the CDR3 is 14 residues. The CDR3 bases are TGCGCCAGCAGATTACAGACCTCCTACAATGAGCAGTTCTTC. It is translated as CASRLQTSYNEQFF.

The chain employs TRBV28 and TRBJ2-7, with 8 nucleotides matching TRBD1. CDR1 and CDR2 (germline): MDHEN, SYDVKM. The V gene end was trimmed by 10 bases and the J gene end by 3 bases; junction bases not matched to a gene: 8. CDR3 length: 13 residues. The DNA for the CDR3 is TGTGCCACCAGAGGACAGGGAAACTACGAGCAGTACTTC. Its protein product is CATRGQGNYEQYF.